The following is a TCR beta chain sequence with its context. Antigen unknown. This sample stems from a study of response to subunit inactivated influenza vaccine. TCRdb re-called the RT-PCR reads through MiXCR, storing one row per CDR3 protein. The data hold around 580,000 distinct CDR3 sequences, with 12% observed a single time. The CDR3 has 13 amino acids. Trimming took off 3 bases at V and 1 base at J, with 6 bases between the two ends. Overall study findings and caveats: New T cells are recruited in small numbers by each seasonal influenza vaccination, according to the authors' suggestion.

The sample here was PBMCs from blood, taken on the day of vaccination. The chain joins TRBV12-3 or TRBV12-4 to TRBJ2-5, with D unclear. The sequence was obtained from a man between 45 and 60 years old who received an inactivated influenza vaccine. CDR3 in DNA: TGTGCCAGCAGTTTCGCGGCCCAAGAGACCCAGTACTTC. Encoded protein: CASSFAAQETQYF.